This T cell receptor (beta chain) is drawn from a study of blood T cell repertoires in COVID-19. V lost 4 bases and J lost 4, with 10 bases in between. The germline V gene has CDR1 SNHLY and CDR2 FYNNEI. This CDR3 comprises 13 residues. Only in-frame clones appear in the TCRdb table, and some are missing; sequencing was by immunoSEQ multiplex PCR. The sample contains 230,000 or so clones, nearly 90% of which appear only once. What was sequenced was peripheral blood. The V and J genes are TRBV2 and TRBJ1-2; the D gene is possibly TRBD1 (5 bases). The TCR comes from an older woman with COVID-19, enrolled during active disease. CDR3 nucleotide sequence: TGTGCCAGCAGTGGGGGCAGGGTCTATGGCTACACCTTC. It is translated as CASSGGRVYGYTF.